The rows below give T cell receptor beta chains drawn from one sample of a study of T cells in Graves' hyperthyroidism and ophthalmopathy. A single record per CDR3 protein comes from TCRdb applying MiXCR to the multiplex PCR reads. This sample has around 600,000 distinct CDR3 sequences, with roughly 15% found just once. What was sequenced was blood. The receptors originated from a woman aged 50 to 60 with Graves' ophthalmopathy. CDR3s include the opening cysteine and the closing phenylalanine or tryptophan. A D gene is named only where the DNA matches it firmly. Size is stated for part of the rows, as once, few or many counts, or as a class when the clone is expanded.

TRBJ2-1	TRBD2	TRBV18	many	TGTGCCAGCTCACCACTAGCGGGAGAAACTCCCAATGAGCAGTTCTTC	CASSPLAGETPNEQFF
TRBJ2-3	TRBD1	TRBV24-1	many	TGTGCCACCAGTGATTTTGGACAGGGCAGTGGAGATACGCAGTATTTT	CATSDFGQGSGDTQYF
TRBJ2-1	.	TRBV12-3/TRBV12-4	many	TGTGCCAGCAGTTCCGGACACCCTTCCTACAATGAGCAGTTCTTC	CASSSGHPSYNEQFF
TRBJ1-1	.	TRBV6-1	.	TGTGCCAGCAGGGCCACAGGCCCGAACACTGAAGCTTTCTTT	CASRATGPNTEAFF
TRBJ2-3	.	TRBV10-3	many	TGTGCCATCAGTGAAGGTGGTTTAGGGCCTAGCACAGATACGCAGTATTTT	CAISEGGLGPSTDTQYF
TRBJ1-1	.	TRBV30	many	TGTGCCTGGAGTGCCAGGGGTAGGAACACTGAAGCTTTCTTT	CAWSARGRNTEAFF
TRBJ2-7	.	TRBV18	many	TGTGCCAGCTCACAAGGACGGGGCGACTTAGAGCAGTACTTC	CASSQGRGDLEQYF
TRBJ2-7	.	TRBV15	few	TGTGCCACCAACGACTTCCCGGGGGACGAGCAGTACTTC	CATNDFPGDEQYF
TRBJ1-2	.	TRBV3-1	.	TGTGCCAGCAGCCAGGTGATAACCTCGGGGGCAGGTGGCTACACCTTC	CASSQVITSGAGGYTF
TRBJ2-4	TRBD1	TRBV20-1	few	TGCAGTGCTCCCCGGACAGGCGACTTAGCCAAAAACATTCAGTACTTC	CSAPRTGDLAKNIQYF
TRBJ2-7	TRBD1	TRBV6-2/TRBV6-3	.	TGTGCCAGCAGCAAAACCCGACAGGGCTCCTACGAGCAGTACTTC	CASSKTRQGSYEQYF
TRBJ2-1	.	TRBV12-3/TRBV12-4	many	TGTGCCAGCAGTCCCATGAGCAGGGGTTCCTACAATGAGCAGTTCTTC	CASSPMSRGSYNEQFF
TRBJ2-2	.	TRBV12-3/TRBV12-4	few	TGTGCCAGCAGTTTAGCCGCAGGGCTCGGGGAGCTGTTTTTT	CASSLAAGLGELFF
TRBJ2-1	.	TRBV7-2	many	TGTGCCAGCCGCTTTCTGAAAAACAATGAGCAGTTCTTC	CASRFLKNNEQFF
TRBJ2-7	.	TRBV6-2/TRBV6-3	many	TGTGCCAGTCCAGTTCTTAGACAGGCCTCCTACGAGCAGTACTTC	CASPVLRQASYEQYF
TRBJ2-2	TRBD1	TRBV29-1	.	TGCAGCGTCGGACAGGGCACCGGGGAGCTGTTTTTT	CSVGQGTGELFF
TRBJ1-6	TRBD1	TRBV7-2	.	TGTGCCAGCAGCTTACGGGACAGGAGGGCTCTCGCACCCCTCCACTTT	CASSLRDRRALAPLHF
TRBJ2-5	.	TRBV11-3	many	TGTGCCAGCACCCCGGGACCACAAGAGACCCAGTACTTC	CASTPGPQETQYF
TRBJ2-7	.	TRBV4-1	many	TGCGCCAGCAGCCAGGTCGGCGCGCGACCCTACGAGCAGTACTTC	CASSQVGARPYEQYF
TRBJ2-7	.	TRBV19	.	TGTGCCAGTAGAGGGACTCTTTCTTACGAGCAGTACTTC	CASRGTLSYEQYF
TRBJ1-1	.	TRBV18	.	TGTGCCAGCTCACCACGCCCAGGAGTGGGGCCCCTTGAAGCTTTCTTT	CASSPRPGVGPLEAFF
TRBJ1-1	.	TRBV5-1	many	TGCGCCAGCAGCGGGGGAGACCTAGGTGAAGCTTTCTTT	CASSGGDLGEAFF
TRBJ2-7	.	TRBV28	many	TGTGCCAGCACTACTACAGGGATTCCCCCTGAGCAGTACTTC	CASTTTGIPPEQYF
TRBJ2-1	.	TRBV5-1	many	TGCGCCAGCGGGGATGTGGCGAATGAGCAGTTCTTC	CASGDVANEQFF
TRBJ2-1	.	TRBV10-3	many	TGTGCCATCAGTGTACTGGGCGATGAGCAGTTCTTC	CAISVLGDEQFF
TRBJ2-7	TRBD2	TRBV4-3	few	TGCGCCAGCAGCCAAGACGCGGGGGGCTCCTACGAGCAGTACTTC	CASSQDAGGSYEQYF
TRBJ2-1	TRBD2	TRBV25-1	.	TGTGCCAGCAGTGAAGATAGGACTAGAAGACGATACAATGAGCAGTTCTTC	CASSEDRTRRRYNEQFF
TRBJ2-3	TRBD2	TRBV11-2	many	TGTGCCAGCAGACTGGTTAGCGGGAGTAGCACAGATACGCAGTATTTT	CASRLVSGSSTDTQYF
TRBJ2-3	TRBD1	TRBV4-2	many	TGTGCCAGCAGCCCAAGACAGGGGCTTGGGACAGATACGCAGTATTTT	CASSPRQGLGTDTQYF
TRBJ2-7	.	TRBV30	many	TGTGCCTGGAGTGTACAGCTTTCCTACGAGCAGTACTTC	CAWSVQLSYEQYF
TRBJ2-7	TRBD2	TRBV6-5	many	TGTGCCAGCAGTTACGGAGGCGGGAGGGCCTTTTACGAGCAGTACTTC	CASSYGGGRAFYEQYF
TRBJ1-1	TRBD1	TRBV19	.	TGTGCCAGTAGGGGGACAGTCATGAACACTGAAGCTTTCTTT	CASRGTVMNTEAFF
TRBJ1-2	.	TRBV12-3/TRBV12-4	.	TGTGCCAGCAGTTTGGTCCTTGGGCTGGGTGGCTACACCTTC	CASSLVLGLGGYTF
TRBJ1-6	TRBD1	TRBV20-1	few	TGCAGTGCTAGATCCGGGACAGGGGCTAATTCACCCCTCCACTTT	CSARSGTGANSPLHF
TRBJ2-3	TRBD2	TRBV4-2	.	TGTGCCAGCAGCCGAACGCAGGGGACTAGCGTTACAGATACGCAGTATTTT	CASSRTQGTSVTDTQYF
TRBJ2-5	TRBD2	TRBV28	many	TGTGCCAGCAGTTTCATAGCGGGACAAGAGACCCAGTACTTC	CASSFIAGQETQYF
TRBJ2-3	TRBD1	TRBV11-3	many	TGTGCCAGCAGCTTAGATCTAGCAGGGGGCAACACAGATACGCAGTATTTT	CASSLDLAGGNTDTQYF
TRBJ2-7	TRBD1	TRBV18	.	TGTGCCAGCTCACCACGGGGGACAGGGGGTGTCTACGAGCAGTACTTC	CASSPRGTGGVYEQYF
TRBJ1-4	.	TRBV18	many	TGTGCCAGCTCACCACCGAGGGGCAGGGGAAATGAAAAACTGTTTTTT	CASSPPRGRGNEKLFF
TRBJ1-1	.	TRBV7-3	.	TGTGCCAGCAGCTTATTAGAACAGGGAACCACTGAAGCTTTCTTT	CASSLLEQGTTEAFF
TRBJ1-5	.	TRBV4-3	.	TGCGCCAGCAGCCAAGATCGGTCGCTCATCTCCAATCAGCCCCAGCATTTT	CASSQDRSLISNQPQHF
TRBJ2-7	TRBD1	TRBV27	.	TGTGCCAGCCGAGGCAGGGACAGGGGGCTATACGAGCAGTACTTC	CASRGRDRGLYEQYF
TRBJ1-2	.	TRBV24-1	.	TGTGCCACCAGTGGCCAGGACTTCTGGGGCTACACCTTC	CATSGQDFWGYTF
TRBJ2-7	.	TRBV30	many	TGTGCCTGGAGTATAGGCTACGAGCAGTACTTC	CAWSIGYEQYF